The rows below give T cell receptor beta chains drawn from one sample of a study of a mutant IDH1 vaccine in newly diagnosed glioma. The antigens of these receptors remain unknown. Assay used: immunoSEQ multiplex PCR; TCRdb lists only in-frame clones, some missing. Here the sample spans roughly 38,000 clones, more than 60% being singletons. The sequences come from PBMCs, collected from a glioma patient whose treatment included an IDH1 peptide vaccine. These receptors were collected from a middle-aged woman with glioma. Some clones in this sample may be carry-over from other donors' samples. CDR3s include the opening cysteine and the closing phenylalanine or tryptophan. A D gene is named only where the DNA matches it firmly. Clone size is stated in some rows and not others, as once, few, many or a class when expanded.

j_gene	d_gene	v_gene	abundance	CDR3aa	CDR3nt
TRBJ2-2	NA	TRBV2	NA	CASKLATGELFF	TGTGCCAGCAAATTAGCGACCGGGGAGCTGTTTTTT
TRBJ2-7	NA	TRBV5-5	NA	CASSLDSGTYEQYF	TGTGCCAGCAGCTTGGATAGCGGTACCTACGAGCAGTACTTC
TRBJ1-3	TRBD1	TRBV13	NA	CASSFRGQERNTIYF	TGTGCCAGCAGCTTCCGGGGACAGGAGAGAAACACCATATATTTT
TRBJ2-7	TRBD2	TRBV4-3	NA	CASSQDQRGPYEQYF	TGCGCCAGCAGCCAAGACCAGCGGGGGCCCTACGAGCAGTACTTC
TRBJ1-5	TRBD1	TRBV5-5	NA	CASSSGDSSHQPQHF	TGTGCCAGCAGCTCTGGGGACAGCTCCCATCAGCCCCAGCATTTT
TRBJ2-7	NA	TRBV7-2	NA	CASSYRVEQYF	TGTGCCAGCAGCTACCGGGTCGAGCAGTACTTC
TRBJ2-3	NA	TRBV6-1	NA	CASSESWVSTDTQYF	TGTGCCAGCAGTGAATCATGGGTTAGCACAGATACGCAGTATTTT
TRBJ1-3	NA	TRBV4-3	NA	CASSQDRSSRIYF	TGCGCCAGCAGCCAAGATCGGAGTTCTCGCATATATTTT
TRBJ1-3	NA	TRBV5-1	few	CASSSGQTGDGNTIYF	TGCGCCAGCAGCTCAGGCCAAACGGGTGATGGAAACACCATATATTTT
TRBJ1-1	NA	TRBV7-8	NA	CASSLRGGYTEAFF	TGTGCCAGCAGTCTTCGCGGGGGCTACACTGAAGCTTTCTTT
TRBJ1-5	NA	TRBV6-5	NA	CASRDRSGIQPQHF	TGTGCCAGCAGAGACAGGTCCGGTATCCAGCCCCAGCATTTT
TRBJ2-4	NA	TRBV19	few	CASSKGGGDAKNIQYF	TGTGCCAGTAGCAAGGGAGGAGGGGACGCCAAAAACATTCAGTACTTC
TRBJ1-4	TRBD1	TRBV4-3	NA	CASSQETGTGATNEKLFF	TGCGCCAGCAGCCAGGAAACCGGGACAGGGGCAACTAATGAAAAACTGTTTTTT
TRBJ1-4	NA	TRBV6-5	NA	CASSYSGAAEKLFF	TGTGCCAGCAGTTACTCGGGGGCGGCCGAAAAACTGTTTTTT
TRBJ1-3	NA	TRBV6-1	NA	CAIYRGNTIYF	TGTGCCATCTACAGGGGAAACACCATATATTTT
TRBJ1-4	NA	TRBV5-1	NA	CASSLRRQEGEKLFF	TGCGCCAGCAGCTTGCGCCGACAGGAGGGCGAAAAACTGTTTTTT
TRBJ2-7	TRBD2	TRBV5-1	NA	CASSLEAGGSYEQYF	TGCGCCAGCAGCTTGGAGGCGGGGGGATCCTACGAGCAGTACTTC
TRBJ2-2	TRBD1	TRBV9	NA	CASSPHAGTDLGELFF	TGTGCCAGCAGCCCCCACGCCGGGACAGACCTCGGGGAGCTGTTTTTT